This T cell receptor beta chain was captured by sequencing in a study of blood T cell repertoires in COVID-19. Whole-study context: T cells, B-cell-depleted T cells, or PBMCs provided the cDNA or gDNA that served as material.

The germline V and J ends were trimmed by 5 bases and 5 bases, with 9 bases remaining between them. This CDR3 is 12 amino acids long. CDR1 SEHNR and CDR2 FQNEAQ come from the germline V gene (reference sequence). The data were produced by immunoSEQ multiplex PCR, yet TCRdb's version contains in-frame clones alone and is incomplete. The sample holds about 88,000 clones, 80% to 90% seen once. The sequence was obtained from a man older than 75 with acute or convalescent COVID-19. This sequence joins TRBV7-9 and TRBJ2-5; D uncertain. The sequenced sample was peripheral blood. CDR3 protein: CASSATGETQYF. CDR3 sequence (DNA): TGTGCCAGCAGCGCAACCGGGGAGACCCAGTACTTC.